The T cell receptor beta chain described here comes from a study of blood T cells in healthy people across ages (dated by TCRdb to 2013 to 2016). Broadly, across the study: In model experiments, template switching captured about one uniquely barcoded TCR beta cDNA molecule for every two T cells. To track age-related changes in TCR beta repertoire diversity, the study relied on deep sequencing normalized with unique cDNA molecular identifiers. The donors were divided into four age groups: young (average about 15 years), middle-aged (approximately 39), aged (under 70) and long-lived (around 80). Donors of different ages were randomly distributed across sequencing lanes to avoid experimental bias. For two donors (one aged 18 to 29 and one aged 80 or older), the study analyzed two additional independent replicas of 1 million unique cDNA reads from the same blood draw. Points the paper makes about the study in general: The long-lived group showed more naive CD4+ T cells, fewer expanded clones and increased TCR diversity than the aged group, suggesting age selection. The CMV infection status of donors was not known, potentially confounding age-related changes in expanded clonotypes. Observed TCR beta diversity correlated strongly with the percentage of naive T cells measured by flow cytometry. Estimates of total diversity from one million sequenced T cells were regarded as lower bounds and underestimates. As age increased, observed TCR beta diversity per million T cells dropped in a roughly linear way, and a significant reduction was already evident by age about 40. Because profiling used bulk unsorted PBMCs, naive and antigen-experienced compartments could not be compared conclusively.

The roughly 37 donors, aged about 6 to 95 years, were systemically healthy Caucasian individuals from Russia. Roughly 9.5 milliliters of peripheral blood were drawn from each donor into EDTA-treated Vacutainer tubes. Ficoll-Paque density-gradient centrifugation was used to isolate PBMCs, with at least 7 million per sample. Trizol reagent was used to extract total RNA from PBMCs, with at least 6 micrograms per sample. For every donor, an aliquot of PBMCs went through flow cytometry to measure the percentages of naive CD45RAhigh/CD27high T cells. CDR1 and CDR2 were assigned from the germline V gene as MNHEY and SVGEGT. Trimming removed 8 bases from V and 8 bases from J; the gene matches leave 10 bases unexplained. Including the terminal cysteine and phenylalanine, the CDR3 comprises 14 residues. CDR3 DNA is the only sequence kept; it has 42 bases, read in frame from the first base. Libraries were prepared through 5' RACE. Sequenced on an Illumina HiSeq 2500. The second PCR ran for about 7 to 11 cycles and used a J-beta primer mix along with a sample-barcoded 5' primer. Each TCR beta cDNA molecule received a unique molecular identifier from a template-switch 5' adaptor carrying 12 random nucleotides. At least 2.5 million CDR3-containing paired-end reads were obtained from each sample. First-strand cDNA was synthesized from all RNA with the Mint cDNA synthesis kit, primed by a TRBC-specific oligonucleotide. All cDNA was treated with uracil-DNA glycosylase and then went through a first 18-cycle PCR with the universal primers M1SS and BC2_uni_R. Per the authors' processing: For normalization, 1 million high-quality reads were randomly selected from each sample, with every read carrying a distinct molecular identifier. Instead of being binned into consensus sequences, reads with shared molecular identifiers were discarded. MiTCR, set to a Q25 quality threshold and the strictest error-elimination algorithm, was used for CDR3 identification, clonotype clustering and error correction. A nonparametric unseen species model using Euler transformation provided a lower-bound estimate of total TCR beta diversity. Using fastp at Q25 and MiXCR, TCRdb reprocessed the public reads and kept productive beta chains. One record per CDR3 amino acid sequence lists the most common genes and DNA. The V and J calls were not made by the authors but by TCRdb's processing. Present in this sample are around 1.7 million distinct CDR3 sequences, roughly 28% of which were seen just once. The ten largest clones represent 7.7% of the sample.

A few counts support this clonotype. Its recognized antigen is unknown. Base qualities are not provided; no much larger clone lies one nucleotide away. The sequencing sample was made of blood. The chain joins TRBV6-2 or TRBV6-3 to TRBJ2-1, with 9 central nucleotides matching TRBD2. The receptor was derived from a woman in her 30s in good health. In nucleotide form, the sequence is TGTGCCAGCGCTAAGCGGGAGGCTCGGGATGAGCAGTTCTTC. It translates to CASAKREARDEQFF.